This T cell receptor beta chain was observed in a study of control samples from healthy donors and cancer patients. Using immunoSEQ multiplex PCR, the repertoire was profiled, and TCRdb retains in-frame clones only, with some absent. The sample shows around 41,000 clones, roughly 94% of them seen only once. CDR3 length: 13 residues. Germline V gene lookup returns CDR1 MGHRA and CDR2 YSYEKL. V lost 2 bases and J lost 10, with 14 bases in between. Sequences were obtained from blood. This TCR was recovered from a man aged 60-69 years in good health. This chain uses TRBV4-1 with TRBJ1-2; D not certain. This CDR3 reads CASSQNGRVDYTF. CDR3 coding DNA: TGCGCCAGCAGCCAAAACGGCAGAGTGGACTACACCTTC.